The entry that follows covers one T cell receptor (beta chain) sequence. Method: immunoSEQ multiplex PCR; TCRdb's copy keeps in-frame clones and lacks some. Among 95,000 to 150,000 clones, 75% to 85% were seen once, and the ten largest hold 27%. The CDR3 is made up of 15 amino acids. Germline V gene sequence: CDR1 ENHRY, CDR2 SYGVKD. V was pared by 4 bases and J by 1 base, with 11 bases between. The sample belongs to a study of T cell responses to AZD1222 COVID-19 vaccine. The material was peripheral blood, obtained 28 days after the second AZD1222 dose. The TCR was taken from an adult who received the AZD1222 COVID-19 vaccine. V and J are TRBV10-3 and TRBJ2-1; no clear D gene. The CDR3 DNA reads TGTGCCATCAGTGCGGCGAACCCATCCTACAATGAGCAGTTCTTC. Translating gives CAISAANPSYNEQFF.